The 28 T cell receptor beta chains below come from one sample, sequenced in a study of shared clonotypes between healthy human individuals (TCRdb year 2020). The protocol used for the library was the immunoSEQ multiplex PCR assay. The table was pulled from immuneACCESS by TCRdb, which kept in-frame rearrangements only. Such tables lose some clones; where checked, under half of the loss comes from unresolved V genes, and the rest has no known cause. The sample table holds roughly 500,000 clones, of which about three quarters were seen once. The biggest ten clones account for 10% to 15% of the sample. Source material: PBMCs. These receptor sequences come from a middle-aged woman in good health. Some clones in this sample may be carry-over from other donors' samples.

The chain carries TRBV19 and TRBJ1-2; maybe TRBD1 (6 bases). V was cut by 4 bases and J by 2 bases, with 20 bases left in between. CDR3 size: 17 residues. CDR1 and CDR2 (germline): LNHDA, SQIVND (reference sequence). CDR3 sequence reads: CASSTHRADILNYGYTF. The CDR3 nucleotides read TGTGCCAGTAGTACCCACAGGGCCGACATACTCAACTATGGCTACACCTTC. The full variable domain, in which reference TRBV19 and TRBJ1-2 provide the parts outside the CDR3, is DGGITQSPKYLFRKEGQNVTLSCEQNLNHDAMYWYRQDPGQGLRLIYYSQIVNDFQKGDIAEGYSVSREKKESFPLTVTSAQKNPTAFYLCASSTHRADILNYGYTFGSGTRLTVV.

This rearrangement joins TRBV9 to TRBJ1-4, with 12 bases aligning to TRBD1. Germline loops: CDR1 SGDLS, CDR2 YYNGEE. V lost 3 bases and J lost 8; bases outside the gene matches: 11. The CDR3 is made up of 17 amino acids. CDR3 nucleotides: TGTGCCAGCAGCGCCCACACTCCCGGGACAGGGGGCGAAAAACTGTTTTTT. It yields the protein CASSAHTPGTGGEKLFF.

The V gene is TRBV7-8, the J gene TRBJ2-5, with no clear D. V lost 2 bases and J lost 4, with 5 bases in between. The V gene's germline CDR1 is SGHVS and CDR2 FQNEAQ. This CDR3 spans 12 amino acids. CDR3 DNA sequence: TGTGCCAGCAGCTTACTCGGAGAGACCCAGTACTTC. It translates to CASSLLGETQYF. Using reference TRBV7-8 and TRBJ2-5 for the parts outside the CDR3, the full variable domain is GAGVSQSPRYKVAKRGQDVALRCDPISGHVSLFWYQQALGQGPEFLTYFQNEAQLDKSGLPSDRFFAERPEGSVSTLKIQRTQQEDSAVYLCASSLLGETQYFGPGTRLLVL.

The chain joins TRBV25-1 to TRBJ2-5; 7 bases match TRBD2. V shed 2 bases and J 5 bases; nucleotides not matched to a gene: 14. CDR1 is MGHDK, CDR2 SYGVNS, per germline. This CDR3 has 17 residues. The DNA of the CDR3 is TGTGCCAGCAGTGAAGGTATTCGGGCCACCGGGGGGGAGACCCAGTACTTC. Translation gives CASSEGIRATGGETQYF.

This chain uses TRBV4-3 with TRBJ1-4; possible D gene TRBD1, 6 bases. Trimming stripped 4 bases from V and 0 bases from J, with 18 bases between. The CDR3 spans 18 residues. Germline CDR1 reads LGHNA; CDR2 reads YSLEER. The CDR3 DNA sequence: TGCGCCAGCAGCCGCGTACCGGGACACCTAACAACTAATGAAAAACTGTTTTTT. Encoded protein: CASSRVPGHLTTNEKLFF.

This clone appeared a few times. The chain joins TRBV9 to TRBJ2-5, with D unresolved. The V gene's germline CDR1 is SGDLS and CDR2 YYNGEE. V lost 1 base to trimming and J lost 5 bases, with 15 bases between them. There are 15 residues in the CDR3. The CDR3 reads CASSVRSGLGETQYF. The DNA for the CDR3 is TGTGCCAGCAGCGTACGTTCGGGTTTGGGGGAGACCCAGTACTTC.

A few counts support this clone. Other DNA sequences of this sample code for an identical CDR3. V usage is TRBV9 and J usage is TRBJ2-5; D unresolved. Germline lookup yields CDR1 SGDLS and CDR2 YYNGEE. This CDR3 region has 13 residues. V was trimmed by 0 bases and J by 1 base, leaving 4 bases between them. In DNA, the CDR3 is TGTGCCAGCAGCGTAGGAGGCCAAGAGACCCAGTACTTC. It specifies CASSVGGQETQYF. Filled out from reference TRBV9 and TRBJ2-5, the complete variable domain reads DSGVTQTPKHLITATGQRVTLRCSPRSGDLSVYWYQQSLDQGLQFLIQYYNGEERAKGNILERFSAQQFPDLHSELNLSSLELGDSALYFCASSVGGQETQYFGPGTRLLVL.

This clone occurred a few times. The sample contains more than one DNA sequence encoding this CDR3. This chain links TRBV5-4 with TRBJ2-2, with 16 bases identical to TRBD2. Germline trimming cut 4 bases from V and 6 bases from J; bases unmatched to any gene: 6. The germline gives CDR1 SGHNT, CDR2 YYREEE (reference sequence). There are 17 residues in the CDR3. The CDR3 region has the DNA TGTGCCAGCAGCCGGGGACTAGCGGGAGGGCCCGCCGGGGAGCTGTTTTTT. It yields the protein CASSRGLAGGPAGELFF.

The chain is built from TRBV18 and TRBJ2-5; the D is unclear. The J call could be wrong; TRBJ2-7 is a better fit for the DNA end. This CDR3 has 13 residues. Germline-derived CDR1 and CDR2 are KGHSH and LQKENI. The CDR3 DNA reads TGTGCCAGCTCAAACGGGTTAGCCTACGAGCAGTACTTC. It encodes CASSNGLAYEQYF.

The rearrangement joins TRBV5-4 to TRBJ1-3, with D unclear. The V end lost 3 bases, the J end lost 1 base, and 8 bases lay between the germline ends. Germline lookup yields CDR1 SGHNT and CDR2 YYREEE (reference sequence). This CDR3 spans 14 amino acids. The CDR3 reads CASSYFGSGNTIYF. The CDR3 DNA is TGTGCCAGCAGCTACTTTGGGTCTGGAAACACCATATATTTT.

V usage is TRBV4-3 and J usage is TRBJ2-3; D is unclear. Trimming cost V 0 bases and J 2 bases, with 9 bases left between them. The CDR3 totals 15 residues. The germline CDR1 and CDR2 sequences are LGHNA and YSLEER. CDR3 in amino acids: CASSQDPHYTDTQYF. The CDR3 DNA reads as TGCGCCAGCAGCCAAGATCCCCACTACACAGATACGCAGTATTTT.

V gene TRBV11-1 combines with J gene TRBJ1-1; D gene uncertain. The CDR3 spans 13 residues. Trimming stripped 5 bases from V and 0 bases from J, with 7 bases between. Germline values: CDR1 SGHAT, CDR2 FQDESV (reference sequence). CDR3 residues: CASSVEMNTEAFF. The CDR3 nucleotides are TGTGCCAGCAGCGTTGAAATGAACACTGAAGCTTTCTTT.

This chain links TRBV10-2 with TRBJ2-1, with unresolved D. The CDR3 sequence is 15 residues long. The ends were cut back, 5 bases at V and 1 base at J, with 12 bases in the middle. Germline V gene lookup returns CDR1 WSHSY and CDR2 SAAADI. The CDR3 protein is CASSLAGQSYNEQFF. Here the CDR3 DNA reads TGCGCCAGCAGTTTAGCTGGGCAATCCTACAATGAGCAGTTCTTC.

In the case of this clone: With only one base between it and a far larger clone, this is likely a read error. V gene TRBV10-2 combines with J gene TRBJ2-7, with D uncertain. This CDR3 has 13 residues. In germline, CDR1 is WSHSY, CDR2 SAAADI. CDR3 protein: CASGEWHYYGQYF. The CDR3, as DNA: TGCGCCAGCGGTGAATGGCACTACTACGGGCAGTACTTC.

The chain uses TRBV7-8 and TRBJ1-5, with TRBD1 matching 7 bases. The junction had 9 bases not matched to a gene; V was cut back by 1 base and J by 6 bases. Germline lookup yields CDR1 SGHVS and CDR2 FQNEAQ. This CDR3 is built from 16 residues. The CDR3 bases are TGTGCCAGCAGCTTAGGGGCCAGGGGGGATGCTCAGCCCCAGCATTTT. This encodes CASSLGARGDAQPQHF.

The V gene is TRBV19, the J gene TRBJ1-5, with a tentative D call TRBD1 (6 bases). CDR1 and CDR2 from the germline V gene are LNHDA and SQIVND (reference sequence). This CDR3 region has 15 residues. V gave up 1 base and J gave up 1 base, with 8 bases separating them. The CDR3 nucleotides read TGTGCCAGTAGTATAGCGGACAGCAGCAATCAGCCCCAGCATTTT. Amino acids: CASSIADSSNQPQHF.

The chain links TRBV6-6 to TRBJ2-3; D unclear. The V gene lost 5 bases and the J gene lost 2 bases, with 14 bases spanning the gap. The CDR3 is 15 amino acids. Germline values: CDR1 MNHNY, CDR2 SVGAGI (reference sequence). The CDR3 nucleotides read TGTGCCAGCAGTCTCCAAATGGGTAACACAGATACGCAGTATTTT. Translation gives CASSLQMGNTDTQYF.

This clone was counted many times. This CDR3 is also generated by other DNA sequences in the sample. The gene calls are TRBV6-5 and TRBJ1-5; TRBD1 matches 7 bases. The CDR3 is made up of 14 amino acids. Germline V CDR1 and CDR2: MNHEY, SVGAGI. The V and J ends lost 2 bases and 2 bases, in that order; junction bases with no gene match: 0. In nucleotides, the CDR3 is TGTGCCAGCAGTTACGGACAGGGCAATCAGCCCCAGCATTTT. Amino acids: CASSYGQGNQPQHF.

The rearrangement uses TRBV10-1 and TRBJ2-1; 9 positions agree with TRBD2. Germline V gives CDR1 WNHNN, CDR2 SYGVQD (reference sequence). V gave up 4 bases and J gave up 1 base; unmatched junction bases: 5. CDR3 length: 16 amino acids. This chain's CDR3 is CASSVFSGSSYNEQFF. The CDR3 DNA sequence: TGCGCCAGCAGTGTCTTTAGCGGGAGTTCCTACAATGAGCAGTTCTTC.

As concerns this clone: This sample includes further DNA sequences coding for the same CDR3. The chain recombines TRBV5-6 with TRBJ1-3; 9 bases align to TRBD1. Unmatched junction bases numbered 4, after V lost 4 bases and J lost 2 bases. Germline assignment: CDR1 SGHDT and CDR2 YYEEEE. The CDR3 consists of 15 residues. The CDR3 DNA is TGTGCCAGCAGCCCTACAGGGGGCACTGGAAACACCATATATTTT. Protein sequence: CASSPTGGTGNTIYF.

CDR3 DNA sequence: TGTGCCAGCAGCTCGCAGGGTTACGAGCAGTACTTC. Its protein is CASSSQGYEQYF. The chain has TRBV7-2 and TRBJ2-7; a possible D gene is TRBD1 (5 bases). Germline CDR1 is SGHTA and CDR2 is FQGNSA. CDR3 size: 12 residues. The V gene lost 4 bases and the J gene lost 4 bases, with 8 bases spanning the gap. Using reference TRBV7-2 and TRBJ2-7 for the parts outside the CDR3, the full variable domain is GAGVSQSPSNKVTEKGKDVELRCDPISGHTALYWYRQSLGQGLEFLIYFQGNSAPDKSGLPSDRFSAERTGGSVSTLTIQRTQQEDSAVYLCASSSQGYEQYFGPGTRLTVT.

The chain couples TRBV10-3 to TRBJ2-3; D may be TRBD1 (5 bases). Germline V gives CDR1 ENHRY, CDR2 SYGVKD. This CDR3 comprises 12 residues. V lost 8 bases and J 2 bases, leaving 8 bases between the germline ends. The CDR3 bases are TGTGCCATCGGCAGGGCCACAGATACGCAGTATTTT. This encodes CAIGRATDTQYF.

The V gene is TRBV7-9, the J gene TRBJ1-1, with 7 bases aligning to TRBD1. Germline V gives CDR1 SEHNR, CDR2 FQNEAQ (reference sequence). V lost 3 bases, J lost 2 bases, and 6 bases stayed unmatched. This CDR3 is built from 15 residues. The DNA of the CDR3 is TGTGCCAGCAGCTTGCCGGGACAGAGAAACACTGAAGCTTTCTTT. Translation: CASSLPGQRNTEAFF.

This sequence joins TRBV29-1 and TRBJ2-1; perhaps TRBD1 as D (5 bases). Germline V gene data show CDR1 as SQVTM and CDR2 as ANQGSEA. V lost 7 bases and J 0 bases, leaving 7 bases between the germline ends. This CDR3 is 12 amino acids long. The CDR3 DNA sequence: TGCAGCGCGCAGGGCTCCTACAATGAGCAGTTCTTC. This encodes CSAQGSYNEQFF.

The gene calls are TRBV5-1 and TRBJ2-1; possible D gene TRBD2, 5 bases. CDR3 length: 14 amino acids. Trimming took 0 bases from V and 9 from J, leaving 13 bases between them. The germline V gene encodes CDR1 SGHRS and CDR2 YFSETQ. The CDR3 DNA reads as TGCGCCAGCAGCTTGGCCGTCTCTAGCTCTGAGCAGTTCTTC. Translation: CASSLAVSSSEQFF.

This sequence joins TRBV5-6 and TRBJ1-2; D might be TRBD1 (5 bases). CDR3 length equals 15 residues. Trimming left V 3 bases short and J 8 bases short, with 20 bases between. Germline V CDR1 and CDR2: SGHDT, YYEEEE. The CDR3 region is CASSSLGTLGGGYTF. The CDR3 coding sequence is TGTGCCAGCAGCTCCCTCGGGACCCTCGGAGGCGGCTACACCTTC.

V is TRBV28 and J is TRBJ2-5; D unresolved. V shed 4 bases and J shed 4 bases, with 16 bases lying between them. The CDR3 covers 15 residues. In germline, CDR1 is MDHEN, CDR2 SYDVKM. The CDR3 coding sequence is TGTGCCAGCAGTTCCTTTGAAGCTGGTGTAGAGACCCAGTACTTC. This gives the protein CASSSFEAGVETQYF.

V is TRBV7-9 and J is TRBJ2-5; D perhaps matches TRBD2 (5 bases). The germline gives CDR1 SEHNR, CDR2 FQNEAQ (reference sequence). This CDR3 contains 13 residues. With 5 bases removed from V and 4 bases from J, the gap between germline ends came to 11 bases. CDR3 sequence: CASSRREGETQYF. In DNA form, the CDR3 reads TGTGCCAGCAGCCGTAGAGAGGGAGAGACCCAGTACTTC.